These 24 T cell receptor beta chains originate from one sample sequenced in a study of cytomegalovirus exposure and HLA in healthy donors (dated by TCRdb to 2015 to 2018). The method behind the library was the immunoSEQ multiplex PCR assay. A mixture of 60 forward primers for TCR Vbeta segments and 13 reverse primers for TCR Jbeta segments was used in the multiplex PCR. TCRdb stores this immuneACCESS table with in-frame sequences only. Part of the clones is absent; in the studies checked, under half of the shortfall reflects unresolved V genes, and no reason is known for the rest. This sample holds about 120,000 clones; about 80% were observed only once. Of the sample, about 0.94% falls within the top ten clones. Sequenced input: PBMCs. These receptors originate from a human donor in good health.

V and J are TRBV11-2 and TRBJ1-1; tentatively, D is TRBD1 (5 bases). The germline CDR1 and CDR2 sequences are SGHAT and FQNNGV. The CDR3 length is 12 residues. V lost 1 base and J 7 bases, leaving 7 bases between the germline ends. CDR3 in amino acids: CASSLGQLEAFF. The CDR3 DNA sequence: TGTGCCAGCAGCTTAGGACAGCTTGAAGCTTTCTTT.

This clone is a singleton in its sample. The chain couples TRBV9 to TRBJ1-1, with 7 bases aligning to TRBD1. The CDR3 runs 12 residues. Per germline, CDR1 SGDLS and CDR2 YYNGEE. The V gene end was trimmed by 3 bases and the J gene end by 7 bases; junction bases not matched to a gene: 3. The CDR3 reads CASSARDSEAFF. CDR3 nucleotide sequence: TGTGCCAGCAGCGCCCGGGACAGTGAAGCTTTCTTT. Drawing the rest from reference TRBV9 and TRBJ1-1, the complete variable domain is DSGVTQTPKHLITATGQRVTLRCSPRSGDLSVYWYQQSLDQGLQFLIQYYNGEERAKGNILERFSAQQFPDLHSELNLSSLELGDSALYFCASSARDSEAFFGQGTRLTVV.

This chain uses TRBV19 with TRBJ1-5; TRBD1 matches at 7 bases. CDR1 is LNHDA, CDR2 SQIVND, per germline (reference sequence). The J segment lost 4 bases and the V segment lost 4 bases, leaving 4 bases of the junction unmatched. The CDR3 extends over 14 amino acids. The CDR3 DNA follows: TGTGCCAGTAGTACGGCGACAGGGAATCAGCCCCAGCATTTT. Its protein product is CASSTATGNQPQHF.

A single count supports this clone. This chain connects TRBV5-1 to TRBJ2-5, with 13 bases lining up with TRBD2. Germline-derived CDR1 and CDR2 are SGHRS and YFSETQ. V lost 0 bases and J lost 5; bases outside the gene matches: 7. The CDR3 totals 17 residues. CDR3 sequence reads: CASSLELGLAGVETQYF. The DNA of the CDR3 is TGCGCCAGCAGCTTGGAACTAGGACTAGCGGGGGTGGAGACCCAGTACTTC.

The chain joins TRBV6-6 to TRBJ1-5; D unresolved. CDR3 length: 13 residues. V gave up 2 bases and J gave up 6 bases, with 8 bases separating them. Germline V CDR1 and CDR2: MNHNY, SVGAGI (reference sequence). CDR3 sequence reads: CASSYPGFQPQHF. CDR3 DNA sequence: TGTGCCAGCAGTTACCCGGGTTTTCAGCCCCAGCATTTT.

The chain has TRBV5-1 and TRBJ2-3; 11 bases are a match to TRBD2. The V gene's germline CDR1 is SGHRS and CDR2 YFSETQ. J was trimmed by 4 bases and V by 0 bases; bases with no gene match: 4. The CDR3 has 16 amino acids. The CDR3 DNA reads TGCGCCAGCAGCTTGGAGGTAGCGGGGGGGCCAGATACGCAGTATTTT. Its protein product is CASSLEVAGGPDTQYF.

This clone was picked up one time. The chain has TRBV6-5 and TRBJ2-1, with TRBD2 matching over 7 bases. Germline V gene lookup returns CDR1 MNHEY and CDR2 SVGAGI. The CDR3 spans 11 residues. V dropped 5 bases and J dropped 10; count of bases not matched to a gene: 2. CDR3 DNA: TGTGCCAGCAGTGCTAGCGGCGAGCAGTTCTTC. Translating it yields CASSASGEQFF.

The chain links TRBV6-5 to TRBJ2-7; maybe TRBD2 (6 bases). The germline V gene encodes CDR1 MNHEY and CDR2 SVGAGI. Trimming removed 7 bases at V and 6 bases at J, with 13 bases between. This CDR3 contains 12 residues. The CDR3 DNA follows: TGTGCCAGCACCGACGGGGGTGGCGAGCAGTACTTC. This translates into CASTDGGGEQYF.

The chain uses TRBV9 and TRBJ2-1; 9 bases fit TRBD2. Germline CDR1 is SGDLS and CDR2 is YYNGEE. V lost 0 bases and J lost 8; bases outside the gene matches: 9. This CDR3 is 16 amino acids long. The CDR3: CASSVAGGGVLDEQFF. The CDR3 region has the DNA TGTGCCAGCAGCGTAGCTGGCGGGGGGGTTCTAGATGAGCAGTTCTTC.

This chain joins TRBV4-1 and TRBJ2-4; the match to TRBD2 covers 14 bases. Germline loops: CDR1 MGHRA, CDR2 YSYEKL. CDR3 length: 19 residues. J gave up 3 bases and V 1 base, and 8 bases lay outside the gene matches. Here the CDR3 reads CASSQGIRLAGGFKNIQYF. For the CDR3, the DNA is TGCGCCAGCAGCCAAGGAATAAGACTAGCGGGGGGGTTCAAAAACATTCAGTACTTC.

The chain combines TRBV7-9 with TRBJ1-1, with D possibly TRBD1 on 5 matching bases. Trimming left V 6 bases short and J 5 bases short, with 10 bases between. Germline CDR1 SEHNR, CDR2 FQNEAQ (reference sequence). The CDR3 consists of 12 residues. The chain's CDR3 is CASRGQGTEAFF. The CDR3 DNA sequence: TGTGCCAGCAGGGGCCAGGGAACTGAAGCTTTCTTT.

This chain uses TRBV7-2 with TRBJ2-7; 11 bases fit TRBD2. V shed 2 bases and J 7 bases; nucleotides not matched to a gene: 10. Germline V lookup: CDR1 SGHTA, CDR2 FQGNSA. The CDR3 is made up of 16 amino acids. CDR3 nucleotide sequence: TGTGCCAGCAGCTTACCCTTAGCGGGGGGGCCTTGGGAGCAGTACTTC. Translated, it gives CASSLPLAGGPWEQYF.

The chain employs TRBV6-1 and TRBJ2-3; 9 bases align to TRBD2. This CDR3 contains 15 residues. J gave up 5 bases and V 2 bases, and 5 bases lay outside the gene matches. Looked up from germline, CDR1 is MNHNS and CDR2 is SASEGT. CDR3 region: CASSESAGGQDTQYF. The CDR3 DNA sequence: TGTGCCAGCAGTGAATCGGCGGGGGGGCAAGATACGCAGTATTTT.

A word on this clone: The same CDR3 is also encoded by other DNA sequences in this sample. The V and J genes are TRBV5-1 and TRBJ1-1, with D uncertain. The length of the CDR3 is 14 residues. Looked up from germline, CDR1 is SGHRS and CDR2 is YFSETQ. V gave up 0 bases and J gave up 0 bases, with 6 bases separating them. The DNA for the CDR3 is TGCGCCAGCAGCTTGGACAGCTTGAACACTGAAGCTTTCTTT. This codes for CASSLDSLNTEAFF.

The chain is built from TRBV28 and TRBJ2-4; D possibly corresponds to TRBD2 (6 bases). Trimming took 6 bases from V and 1 from J, leaving 19 bases between them. The germline gives CDR1 MDHEN, CDR2 SYDVKM. The CDR3 runs to 17 residues. The CDR3 nucleotides are TGTGCCAGCAGCCCGGAGGGGCTGGGATCGGCCAAAAACATTCAGTACTTC. Its protein product is CASSPEGLGSAKNIQYF.

The chain uses TRBV5-4 and TRBJ2-1, with TRBD2 identical over 14 bases. The V gene's germline CDR1 is SGHNT and CDR2 YYREEE (reference sequence). Germline trimming cut 4 bases from V and 9 bases from J; bases unmatched to any gene: 12. This CDR3 is 17 amino acids long. This CDR3 is CASSRLAGGPGLAEQFF. The CDR3, as DNA: TGTGCCAGCAGCCGACTAGCGGGGGGGCCAGGGTTAGCTGAGCAGTTCTTC.

This clone was seen a handful of times. J is TRBJ1-2 and V is TRBV7-8; no firm D call. Trimming left V 4 bases short and J 0 bases short, with 12 bases between. Looked up from germline, CDR1 is SGHVS and CDR2 is FQNEAQ. This CDR3 contains 15 residues. CDR3 sequence (DNA): TGTGCCAGCAGCTCACCTTCGGGAGCTAACTATGGCTACACCTTC. It translates to CASSSPSGANYGYTF.

This clone was seen just once. The chain couples TRBV7-9 to TRBJ2-7; D is possibly TRBD1 (6 bases). Trimming stripped 4 bases from V and 4 bases from J, with 8 bases between. Germline-derived CDR1 and CDR2 are SEHNR and FQNEAQ (reference sequence). The CDR3 has 12 residues. CDR3 region: CASSSTGYEQYF. The CDR3 DNA is TGTGCCAGCAGCTCAACAGGGTACGAGCAGTACTTC.

The V and J genes are TRBV9 and TRBJ2-7; D may be TRBD2 (5 bases). The V end lost 0 bases, the J end lost 0 bases, and 10 bases lay between the germline ends. This CDR3 has 15 residues. Germline V CDR1 and CDR2: SGDLS, YYNGEE. The CDR3 sequence is CASSVAWRASYEQYF. The CDR3, as DNA: TGTGCCAGCAGCGTAGCTTGGCGGGCCTCCTACGAGCAGTACTTC.

This chain connects TRBV9 to TRBJ2-1; D is possibly TRBD1 (5 bases). The germline V gene has CDR1 SGDLS and CDR2 YYNGEE. V gave up 1 base and J gave up 7 bases, with 12 bases separating them. This CDR3 is 14 amino acids long. DNA for the CDR3: TGTGCCAGCAGCGTACAGGGCTCGAAAAATGAGCAGTTCTTC. This codes for CASSVQGSKNEQFF.

This rearrangement joins TRBV5-6 to TRBJ2-5, with 8 positions matching TRBD1. Near its end, the DNA agrees better with TRBJ2-7, so the J call may be wrong. This CDR3 region has 13 residues. Germline V gene lookup returns CDR1 SGHDT and CDR2 YYEEEE. CDR3 sequence reads: CASRQGAGYEQYF. Here the CDR3 DNA reads TGTGCCAGCAGGCAGGGGGCTGGCTACGAGCAGTACTTC.

The chain couples TRBV7-9 to TRBJ2-3; the D is unclear. CDR1 SEHNR and CDR2 FQNEAQ come from the germline V gene (reference sequence). This CDR3 has 11 residues. Between the trimmed V and J ends, which lost 3 bases and 5 bases, there was a span of 3 bases. CDR3 sequence reads: CASSFRDTQYF. The CDR3 DNA reads TGTGCCAGCAGCTTTCGAGATACGCAGTATTTT.

This chain joins TRBV7-3 and TRBJ1-1, with D hard to call. Trimming removed 4 bases from V and 3 bases from J, with 9 bases in between. The CDR3 is 13 amino acids. Germline lookup yields CDR1 SGHTA and CDR2 FQGTGA. The DNA of the CDR3 is TGTGCCAGCAGCTCCCTCCCTGACACTGAAGCTTTCTTT. Protein sequence: CASSSLPDTEAFF.

CDR3 protein: CASSPTPQSAMNTEAFF. The CDR3 nucleotides are TGCGCCAGCAGCCCCACTCCCCAGTCAGCGATGAACACTGAAGCTTTCTTT. V gene TRBV4-1 combines with J gene TRBJ1-1; D is unresolved. V was cut by 4 bases and J by 0 bases, with 18 bases left in between. The CDR3 runs 17 residues. Per the germline V gene, CDR1 is MGHRA and CDR2 is YSYEKL.